These 27 T cell receptor beta chains came from one sample sequenced in a study of blood T cell repertoires in COVID-19. Libraries were prepared by immunoSEQ multiplex PCR; TCRdb keeps only in-frame clonotypes and omits some of them. Of some 390,000 clones in the sample, 89% were seen once. Sequencing input: peripheral blood. The receptors here all came from a woman in her 40s with COVID-19, enrolled during active disease.

The rearrangement uses TRBV18 and TRBJ2-5; 7 bases are a match to TRBD2. The CDR3 has 15 residues. From germline, CDR1 is KGHSH and CDR2 LQKENI. V shed 5 bases, J shed 2 bases, and the junction held 8 bases outside the gene matches. CDR3 in amino acids: CASSTISGGQETQYF. CDR3 bases: TGTGCCAGCTCAACCATTTCCGGGGGGCAAGAGACCCAGTACTTC.

This chain links TRBV10-3 with TRBJ2-1, with TRBD1 matching over 8 bases. The CDR3 spans 16 residues. Germline loops: CDR1 ENHRY, CDR2 SYGVKD. With 6 bases clipped from V and 1 base from J, the junction kept 8 bases outside the gene matches. CDR3 residues: CAIRADREGSYNEQFF. The CDR3 DNA reads TGTGCCATCAGAGCGGACAGGGAAGGATCCTACAATGAGCAGTTCTTC.

V usage is TRBV28 and J usage is TRBJ1-5, with 7 bases that match TRBD1. V shed 11 bases and J 3 bases; nucleotides not matched to a gene: 10. Per the germline V gene, CDR1 is MDHEN and CDR2 is SYDVKM. CDR3 length: 14 amino acids. CDR3 sequence reads: CALGTAQLNQPQHF. The CDR3 DNA sequence: TGTGCCCTCGGGACAGCGCAACTCAATCAGCCCCAGCATTTT. The full variable domain, in which reference TRBV28 and TRBJ1-5 provide the parts outside the CDR3, is DVKVTQSSRYLVKRTGEKVFLECVQDMDHENMFWYRQDPGLGLRLIYFSYDVKMKEKGDIPEGYSVSREKKERFSLILESASTNQTSMYLCALGTAQLNQPQHFGDGTRLSIL.

The rearrangement links TRBV11-2 to TRBJ1-2; tentative D call: TRBD1 (5 bases). The CDR3 length is 14 residues. The germline CDR1 and CDR2 sequences are SGHAT and FQNNGV. The V gene lost 5 bases and the J gene lost 5 bases, with 15 bases spanning the gap. The CDR3 sequence is CASSPRDSGYGYTF. The CDR3 DNA reads as TGTGCCAGCAGCCCCCGGGACTCAGGATATGGCTACACCTTC.

The V call is TRBV6-2 or TRBV6-3, the J call TRBJ1-5; possibly TRBD1 for D (6 bases). The CDR3 contains 14 residues. Between the trimmed V and J ends, which lost 5 bases and 5 bases, there was a span of 13 bases. From germline, CDR1 is MNHEY and CDR2 SVGEGT. CDR3 sequence reads: CASSNRDNDQPQHF. CDR3 sequence (DNA): TGTGCCAGCAGTAACCGGGACAATGATCAGCCCCAGCATTTT.

The chain joins TRBV4-1 to TRBJ2-1, with D possibly TRBD1 on 5 matching bases. This CDR3 has 16 amino acids. From germline, CDR1 is MGHRA and CDR2 YSYEKL. V shed 0 bases and J shed 8 bases, with 17 bases lying between them. The CDR3 is CASSQERWQGYYEQFF. DNA for the CDR3: TGCGCCAGCAGCCAAGAACGGTGGCAGGGTTATTATGAGCAGTTCTTC.

V and J are TRBV6-1 and TRBJ1-5; 8 nucleotides agree with TRBD1. CDR1 is MNHNS and CDR2 is SASEGT in the germline V gene. This CDR3 is 15 amino acids long. V was clipped by 1 base and J by 6 bases; unmatched bases: 5. The CDR3 region is CASSEDSGGRQPQHF. The DNA of the CDR3 is TGTGCCAGCAGTGAAGACTCAGGGGGCCGTCAGCCCCAGCATTTT.

This rearrangement joins TRBV27 to TRBJ2-7; 9 nucleotides line up with TRBD1. Germline lookup yields CDR1 MNHEY and CDR2 SMNVEV (reference sequence). V was clipped by 5 bases and J by 6 bases; unmatched bases: 11. The CDR3 is 15 residues long. The CDR3 DNA reads as TGTGCCAGCAGTGGACCGGGACAGGGTCTCACCGAGCAGTACTTC. It encodes CASSGPGQGLTEQYF.

This chain links TRBV30 with TRBJ1-2; D unresolved. Trimming stripped 0 bases from V and 4 bases from J, with 9 bases between. Germline CDR1 is GTSNPN and CDR2 is SVGIG (reference sequence). The CDR3 extends over 13 amino acids. The CDR3 region is CAWSVRRIYGYTF. In nucleotides, the CDR3 is TGTGCCTGGAGTGTAAGGCGGATCTATGGCTACACCTTC. Complete variable domain (other parts from reference TRBV30 and TRBJ1-2): SQTIHQWPATLVQPVGSPLSLECTVEGTSNPNLYWYRQAAGRGLQLLFYSVGIGQISSEVPQNLSASRPQDRQFILSSKKLLLSDSGFYLCAWSVRRIYGYTFGSGTRLTVV.

This clone was counted a few times. The chain is built from TRBV7-2 and TRBJ1-3, with D possibly TRBD1 on 5 matching bases. This CDR3 spans 16 amino acids. V lost 5 bases to trimming and J lost 0 bases, with 14 bases between them. Looked up from germline, CDR1 is SGHTA and CDR2 is FQGNSA. The CDR3 DNA reads TGTGCCAGCAGCCCGCGACAGTTCGGCTCTGGAAACACCATATATTTT. Translation gives CASSPRQFGSGNTIYF.

Turning to this clone: The same CDR3 arises from other DNA sequences in this sample as well. This chain links TRBV28 with TRBJ1-5, with unresolved D. The CDR3 is made up of 12 amino acids. The V gene lost 4 bases and the J gene lost 4 bases, with 5 bases spanning the gap. CDR1 MDHEN and CDR2 SYDVKM come from the germline V gene. CDR3 sequence: CASSSVNQPQHF. The CDR3 coding sequence is TGTGCCAGCAGTTCAGTGAATCAGCCCCAGCATTTT. Full variable domain (remainder filled in from reference TRBV28 and TRBJ1-5): DVKVTQSSRYLVKRTGEKVFLECVQDMDHENMFWYRQDPGLGLRLIYFSYDVKMKEKGDIPEGYSVSREKKERFSLILESASTNQTSMYLCASSSVNQPQHFGDGTRLSIL.

This clone turned up a few times. The chain is built from TRBV28 and TRBJ1-1; D unclear. Trimming cost V 1 base and J 6 bases, with 9 bases left between them. Germline V lookup: CDR1 MDHEN, CDR2 SYDVKM. The CDR3 contains 13 residues. The CDR3 here is CASSLLGTPEAFF. CDR3 bases: TGTGCCAGCAGTTTATTGGGCACGCCTGAAGCTTTCTTT.

J is TRBJ1-1 and V is TRBV7-3; TRBD1 matches at 7 bases. The V gene's germline CDR1 is SGHTA and CDR2 FQGTGA. This CDR3 comprises 15 residues. The ends lost 0 bases at V and 3 bases at J; junction bases unmatched: 4. CDR3 nucleotides: TGTGCCAGCAGCTTAACGGGACAGATACACACTGAAGCTTTCTTT. It yields the protein CASSLTGQIHTEAFF.

The chain carries TRBV2 and TRBJ1-2; D unresolved. This CDR3 has 11 amino acids. V was clipped by 7 bases and J by 8 bases, with 11 bases between them. Germline CDR1 and CDR2: SNHLY and FYNNEI. CDR3 amino acids: CASTLLVGYTF. The CDR3 DNA reads TGTGCCAGCACACTACTAGTAGGCTACACCTTC.

This sequence joins TRBV5-1 and TRBJ2-1; D is possibly TRBD2 (6 bases). This CDR3 comprises 15 residues. Germline CDR1 reads SGHRS; CDR2 reads YFSETQ. The V end was cut by 4 bases, the J end by 8 bases, with 19 bases between. CDR3 DNA: TGCGCCAGCAGCCGGAGACTAGGTTTATCCGATGAGCAGTTCTTC. It specifies CASSRRLGLSDEQFF.

The V gene is TRBV5-1, the J gene TRBJ2-3; D remains ambiguous. Germline lookup yields CDR1 SGHRS and CDR2 YFSETQ. The CDR3 contains 16 residues. V dropped 0 bases and J dropped 2 bases, with 13 bases sitting between them. The CDR3 nucleotides read TGCGCCAGCAGCTTGGCCTCAGCGAGGCTCACAGATACGCAGTATTTT. Its translation: CASSLASARLTDTQYF.

Note on this clone: A read error may account for a junction end that differs from germline. J is TRBJ2-1 and V is TRBV7-8; unclear D gene. This CDR3 has 16 residues. Germline CDR1 is SGHVS and CDR2 is FQNEAQ. The CDR3 DNA reads TGTGCCAGCAGGTTAGTTCCCTGGCTTCCCTACAATGAGCAGTTCTTC. It yields the protein CASRLVPWLPYNEQFF.

CDR3 sequence: CASSDRGLNTDTQYF. In DNA, the CDR3 is TGTGCCAGCTCGGACAGGGGGTTGAACACAGATACGCAGTATTTT. The genes are TRBV6-5 and TRBJ2-3; 10 bases line up with TRBD1. Germline-derived CDR1 and CDR2 are MNHEY and SVGAGI. Losses at the gene ends were 8 bases for V and 2 bases for J; bases not matched to a gene: 7. The CDR3 length is 15 residues.

J is TRBJ1-6 and V is TRBV18; 7 bases match TRBD1. The CDR3 extends over 14 amino acids. The ends lost 8 bases at V and 5 bases at J; junction bases unmatched: 6. Germline-derived CDR1 and CDR2 are KGHSH and LQKENI. This CDR3 is CASLGDSNNSPLHF. CDR3 sequence (DNA): TGTGCCAGCCTCGGGGACAGCAATAATTCACCCCTCCACTTT.

V and J are TRBV7-8 and TRBJ2-7; 9 bases match TRBD1. The junction had 9 bases not matched to a gene; V was cut back by 5 bases and J by 7 bases. Germline loops: CDR1 SGHVS, CDR2 FQNEAQ. The CDR3 runs to 14 residues. DNA of the CDR3: TGTGCCAGCAGCGGGAGGGGACAGGGAGGGGAGCAGTACTTC. This sequence encodes CASSGRGQGGEQYF.

The chain links TRBV5-4 to TRBJ2-5, with 7 bases aligning to TRBD2. The ends lost 4 bases at V and 5 bases at J; junction bases unmatched: 5. Per germline, CDR1 SGHNT and CDR2 YYREEE (reference sequence). The CDR3 is 13 residues long. CDR3 loop: CASSQRGEETQYF. CDR3 in DNA: TGTGCCAGCAGCCAACGGGGGGAGGAGACCCAGTACTTC.

The chain combines TRBV27 with TRBJ2-3, with 7 bases fitting TRBD2. The trim removed 2 bases at V and 4 bases at J, leaving 15 bases unmatched. Germline assignment: CDR1 MNHEY and CDR2 SMNVEV (reference sequence). CDR3 length equals 18 residues. The CDR3 nucleotides read TGTGCCAGCAGTTTAGGCCTAGCCGGGGGAGGGTACGCAGATACGCAGTATTTT. Amino acid sequence: CASSLGLAGGGYADTQYF.

The chain carries TRBV7-2 and TRBJ2-1, with 9 bases matching TRBD2. With 1 base clipped from V and 7 bases from J, the junction kept 14 bases outside the gene matches. Germline V gene lookup returns CDR1 SGHTA and CDR2 FQGNSA. The CDR3 runs to 18 residues. CDR3 protein: CASSLGGRPSGRTNEQFF. The CDR3, as DNA: TGTGCCAGCAGCTTAGGGGGTCGGCCCAGCGGGAGGACGAATGAGCAGTTCTTC.

V gene TRBV4-3 combines with J gene TRBJ1-2; the D is unclear. The germline gives CDR1 LGHNA, CDR2 YSLEER. V was trimmed by 1 base and J by 8 bases, leaving 17 bases between them. CDR3 length: 15 residues. CDR3 sequence reads: CASSQVGRLQAGYTF. DNA of the CDR3: TGCGCCAGCAGCCAAGTAGGCCGACTACAAGCGGGCTACACCTTC.

The chain links TRBV4-3 to TRBJ2-3; D is uncertain. With 0 bases removed from V and 0 bases from J, the gap between germline ends came to 7 bases. CDR1 and CDR2 from the germline V gene are LGHNA and YSLEER. The CDR3 totals 15 residues. The CDR3 region is CASSQDPQSTDTQYF. The CDR3 DNA is TGCGCCAGCAGCCAAGACCCCCAGAGCACAGATACGCAGTATTTT.

The chain links TRBV28 to TRBJ2-3; TRBD2 agrees at 9 bases. V shed 2 bases and J 1 base; nucleotides not matched to a gene: 4. The germline CDR1 and CDR2 sequences are MDHEN and SYDVKM. This CDR3 has 16 residues. CDR3 coding DNA: TGTGCCAGCAGTTTAGGTGGCGGGGGGGGCACAGATACGCAGTATTTT. It specifies CASSLGGGGGTDTQYF.

V is TRBV28 and J is TRBJ2-6, with no clear D. This CDR3 is 14 amino acids long. Trimming removed 2 bases from V and 2 bases from J, with 4 bases in between. The germline gives CDR1 MDHEN, CDR2 SYDVKM. As DNA, the CDR3 is TGTGCCAGCAGTTTACCAGCTGGGGCCAACGTCCTGACTTTC. Residues: CASSLPAGANVLTF.